A selection of T cell receptor beta chains follows, all from one sample in a study of identical twins. TCRdb called the 5' RACE reads again in MiXCR, with one record for every CDR3 protein. The table records approximately 230,000 distinct CDR3 sequences, about 14% of them present only once. Sequencing was carried out using memory (CD45RO+) T cells sorted from blood. Receptor source: a woman under 30 in good health. The CDR3 runs from the conserved cysteine through the conserved F or W. D genes are given only for firm matches. The size of a clone is reported for some rows only, either as once, few or many, or as a class for expanded clones.

v_call,d_call,clone_size,j_call,cdr3_aa,cdr3_nt
TRBV12-3/TRBV12-4,TRBD2,many,TRBJ2-2,CASTMGAGVNTGELFF,TGTGCCAGCACCATGGGAGCGGGAGTAAATACCGGGGAGCTGTTTTTT
TRBV10-3,TRBD1,-,TRBJ1-1,CAITWGTDTEAFF,TGTGCCATCACTTGGGGGACAGACACTGAAGCTTTCTTT
TRBV10-3,-,many,TRBJ2-2,CAISVAANTGELFF,TGTGCCATCAGTGTGGCGGCGAACACCGGGGAGCTGTTTTTT
TRBV7-8,TRBD2,-,TRBJ2-3,CASSRIAGGGTDTQYF,TGTGCCAGCAGTCGGATAGCGGGGGGAGGGACAGATACGCAGTATTTT
TRBV7-9,TRBD2,many,TRBJ2-5,CASSLGVLAGKETQYF,TGTGCCAGCAGCTTAGGTGTCCTAGCGGGTAAAGAGACCCAGTACTTC
TRBV7-2,TRBD1,few,TRBJ2-1,CASSFRTGGGEQFF,TGTGCCAGCAGCTTCCGGACAGGGGGCGGTGAGCAGTTCTTC
TRBV18,-,many,TRBJ2-7,CASSPGPRGFYEQYF,TGTGCCAGCTCACCAGGCCCAAGGGGGTTTTACGAGCAGTACTTC
TRBV2,-,few,TRBJ1-6,CASSWDTTYNSPLHF,TGTGCCAGCAGCTGGGACACTACCTATAATTCACCCCTCCACTTT
TRBV7-9,TRBD1,-,TRBJ2-7,CASSVFRDRVYF,TGTGCCAGCAGCGTATTCCGGGACAGGGTGTACTTC
TRBV21-1,-,few,TRBJ1-1,CARSTLGAFF,TGTGCCAGATCCACACTCGGAGCTTTCTTT
TRBV20-1,-,-,TRBJ2-1,CSARVGGGPNYNEQFF,TGCAGTGCTAGAGTGGGTGGCGGACCTAACTACAATGAGCAGTTCTTC
TRBV25-1,TRBD2,-,TRBJ2-1,CASSEKKLAGMNEQFF,TGTGCCAGCAGTGAAAAAAAGCTAGCGGGAATGAATGAGCAGTTCTTC
TRBV20-1,-,many,TRBJ1-1,CSAPIPSNTEAFF,TGCAGTGCCCCCATCCCTTCGAACACTGAAGCTTTCTTT
TRBV5-1,-,-,TRBJ2-7,CASSMTGSSYEQYF,TGCGCCAGCAGCATGACGGGGTCCTCCTACGAGCAGTACTTC
TRBV20-1,TRBD2,few,TRBJ2-1,CSAPSVRERYNEQFF,TGCAGTGCTCCCTCGGTGCGGGAGCGATACAATGAGCAGTTCTTC